The 5 T cell receptor beta chains presented below share a single source sample, sequenced in a study of identical twins. A single record per CDR3 protein comes from TCRdb applying MiXCR to the 5' RACE reads. Of some 300,000 distinct CDR3 sequences in the sample, 10% to 15% are singletons; the top ten hold 7.2%. This same sample was also taken into another study, of yellow fever vaccine responses in identical twins.

Sequencing was done on a sample of CD8+ T cells sorted from blood. The receptors shown here come from a woman between 18 and 29 years old in good health.

This chain joins TRBV6-4 and TRBJ2-1; perhaps TRBD2 as D (5 bases). V lost 3 bases to trimming and J lost 5 bases, with 8 bases between them. Germline-derived CDR1 and CDR2 are MRHNA and SNTAGT. The CDR3 extends over 13 amino acids. The CDR3 DNA reads TGTGCCAGCAGTGATGGGGAGAACAATGAGCAGTTCTTC. It is translated as CASSDGENNEQFF.

The chain joins TRBV2 to TRBJ2-5; D ambiguous. The V end was cut by 3 bases, the J end by 0 bases, with 5 bases between. Germline lookup yields CDR1 SNHLY and CDR2 FYNNEI. The CDR3 is 13 residues long. The CDR3, as DNA: TGTGCCAGCAGTGATATTAACCAAGAGACCCAGTACTTC. As protein: CASSDINQETQYF.

The chain employs TRBV2 and TRBJ2-7, with D unclear. The CDR3 has 13 residues. Deletions cut 7 bases from V and 2 bases from J, with 12 bases between. The germline V gene has CDR1 SNHLY and CDR2 FYNNEI. The CDR3 reads CASTAGTAYEQYV. In DNA, the CDR3 is TGTGCCAGCACGGCAGGAACGGCCTACGAGCAGTACGTC.

The chain couples TRBV11-2 to TRBJ2-3; possibly TRBD2 for D (5 bases). The V gene lost 5 bases and the J gene lost 1 base, with 13 bases spanning the gap. CDR1 is SGHAT and CDR2 is FQNNGV in the germline V gene. The CDR3 runs 15 residues. The CDR3 DNA follows: TGTGCCAGCAGCGTGCTAGGGAGAGGCACAGATACGCAGTATTTT. Translating gives CASSVLGRGTDTQYF.

This rearrangement joins TRBV19 to TRBJ2-5, with D hard to call. Looked up from germline, CDR1 is LNHDA and CDR2 is SQIVND (reference sequence). Trimming removed 5 bases from V and 1 base from J, with 14 bases in between. This CDR3 region has 15 residues. CDR3 residues: CASSPYTEIQETQYF. CDR3 nucleotide sequence: TGTGCCAGTAGTCCCTACACGGAGATCCAAGAGACCCAGTACTTC.